These 13 T cell receptor beta chains originate from one sample sequenced in a study of shared clonotypes between healthy human individuals. Sequencing was performed with immunoSEQ multiplex PCR; in TCRdb, only in-frame clones are kept and a portion is missing. The table has millions of clones, around 94% seen once; the top ten hold more than 0.12%. Input material: naive CD4+ T cells sorted from blood. Indicated subset: CD45RA+ positively selected. The source is a man younger than 35 in good health.

The gene calls are TRBV30 and TRBJ2-7; 10 bases fit TRBD1. V shed 1 base, J shed 7 bases, and the junction held 7 bases outside the gene matches. This CDR3 is built from 14 residues. Germline lookup yields CDR1 GTSNPN and CDR2 SVGIG (reference sequence). The CDR3 spells CAWSAGQGVGEQYF. CDR3 in DNA: TGTGCCTGGAGTGCTGGACAGGGGGTGGGGGAGCAGTACTTC. Together with reference TRBV30 and TRBJ2-7, the CDR3 gives the full variable domain: SQTIHQWPATLVQPVGSPLSLECTVEGTSNPNLYWYRQAAGRGLQLLFYSVGIGQISSEVPQNLSASRPQDRQFILSSKKLLLSDSGFYLCAWSAGQGVGEQYFGPGTRLTVT.

The chain employs TRBV2 and TRBJ2-1, with 9 bases lining up with TRBD1. V dropped 7 bases and J dropped 4; count of bases not matched to a gene: 5. Germline CDR1 and CDR2: SNHLY and FYNNEI. There are 14 residues in the CDR3. The CDR3 DNA follows: TGTGCCAGCAACCCGGGACAGGGTTACAATGAGCAGTTCTTC. Its protein product is CASNPGQGYNEQFF.

This chain uses TRBV4-1 with TRBJ2-5; TRBD1 agrees at 7 bases. Germline trimming cut 4 bases from V and 2 bases from J; bases unmatched to any gene: 7. CDR3 length equals 15 residues. The germline CDR1 and CDR2 sequences are MGHRA and YSYEKL. Here the CDR3 DNA reads TGCGCCAGCAGCCCCCCCGGGGACAGACAAGAGACCCAGTACTTC. It specifies CASSPPGDRQETQYF.

This chain joins TRBV7-2 and TRBJ1-1; TRBD1 might be the D (5 bases). CDR3 size: 14 residues. Germline V CDR1 and CDR2: SGHTA, FQGNSA. Trimming stripped 5 bases from V and 4 bases from J, with 14 bases between. CDR3: CASSLNQGITEAFF. For the CDR3, the DNA is TGTGCCAGCAGCCTAAACCAGGGTATCACTGAAGCTTTCTTT.

V gene TRBV28 combines with J gene TRBJ2-7, with 9 bases lining up with TRBD1. Germline CDR1 reads MDHEN; CDR2 reads SYDVKM. The V gene end was trimmed by 2 bases and the J gene end by 1 base; junction bases not matched to a gene: 3. The CDR3 has 15 amino acids. This CDR3 reads CASSLAGQGSYEQYF. CDR3 in DNA: TGTGCCAGCAGTTTAGCGGGACAGGGTTCCTACGAGCAGTACTTC.

This chain's CDR3 is CASSLVGGRGEQYF. Written as DNA, the CDR3 is TGTGCCAGCAGCTTGGTCGGGGGGCGCGGGGAGCAGTACTTC. The chain uses TRBV5-5 and TRBJ2-7; the D gene is possibly TRBD2 (7 bases). The CDR3 totals 14 residues. Trimming stripped 0 bases from V and 7 bases from J, with 14 bases between. Germline V CDR1 and CDR2: SGHKS, YYEKEE (reference sequence). Complete variable domain (other parts from reference TRBV5-5 and TRBJ2-7): DAGVTQSPTHLIKTRGQQVTLRCSPISGHKSVSWYQQVLGQGPQFIFQYYEKEERGRGNFPDRFSARQFPNYSSELNVNALLLGDSALYLCASSLVGGRGEQYFGPGTRLTVT.

This chain joins TRBV11-3 and TRBJ2-5; D is unclear. The germline V gene has CDR1 SGHNT and CDR2 YENEEA. Deletions cut 5 bases from V and 7 bases from J, with 14 bases between. This CDR3 has 13 amino acids. CDR3 sequence reads: CASSPGPGGTQYF. CDR3 in DNA: TGTGCCAGCAGCCCCGGCCCCGGCGGGACCCAGTACTTC.

The chain joins TRBV7-6 to TRBJ1-2; D uncertain. This CDR3 has 13 residues. CDR1 and CDR2 from the germline V gene are SGHVS and FNYEAQ. V was trimmed by 1 base and J by 5 bases, leaving 8 bases between them. CDR3 loop: CASSLVPDYGYTF. Here the CDR3 DNA reads TGTGCCAGCAGCTTAGTACCGGATTATGGCTACACCTTC.

The rearrangement uses TRBV19 and TRBJ2-7; D is perhaps TRBD2 (6 bases). The length of the CDR3 is 15 residues. Germline V gene lookup returns CDR1 LNHDA and CDR2 SQIVND (reference sequence). Trimming cost V 4 bases and J 1 base, with 14 bases left between them. The CDR3 sequence: CASSKEGVGSYEQYF. The DNA for the CDR3 is TGTGCCAGTAGTAAGGAGGGCGTAGGGTCCTACGAGCAGTACTTC. Complete variable domain (other parts from reference TRBV19 and TRBJ2-7): DGGITQSPKYLFRKEGQNVTLSCEQNLNHDAMYWYRQDPGQGLRLIYYSQIVNDFQKGDIAEGYSVSREKKESFPLTVTSAQKNPTAFYLCASSKEGVGSYEQYFGPGTRLTVT.

The genes are TRBV5-4 and TRBJ1-2, with a weak D call TRBD1 (6 bases). The CDR3 is 14 amino acids. Per germline, CDR1 SGHNT and CDR2 YYREEE (reference sequence). V dropped 5 bases and J dropped 4 bases, with 15 bases sitting between them. The CDR3 spells CASRGAPDFYGYTF. The DNA of the CDR3 is TGTGCCAGCAGGGGGGCACCGGACTTCTATGGCTACACCTTC.

J is TRBJ1-1 and V is TRBV7-9; D call uncertain. The length of the CDR3 is 15 residues. Looked up from germline, CDR1 is SEHNR and CDR2 is FQNEAQ (reference sequence). Trimming took 3 bases from V and 6 from J, leaving 17 bases between them. The CDR3 region has the DNA TGTGCCAGCAGCTTGCAGATTGGCGAGGTGCCTGAAGCTTTCTTT. Translating it yields CASSLQIGEVPEAFF.

The V and J genes are TRBV9 and TRBJ1-4, with 10 bases identical to TRBD1. Germline loops: CDR1 SGDLS, CDR2 YYNGEE. The CDR3 runs 18 residues. V lost 4 bases, J lost 0 bases, and 9 bases stayed unmatched. CDR3 sequence (DNA): TGTGCCAGCAGCCTCCGGGACAGGGGAAGTTCAACTAATGAAAAACTGTTTTTT. This encodes CASSLRDRGSSTNEKLFF.

This chain connects TRBV5-4 to TRBJ2-7; D gene uncertain. The germline V gene has CDR1 SGHNT and CDR2 YYREEE (reference sequence). CDR3 size: 14 residues. Trimming took 2 bases from V and 0 from J, leaving 9 bases between them. Here the CDR3 reads CASSFLVSSYEQYF. The CDR3 DNA reads TGTGCCAGCAGCTTCCTGGTCAGCTCCTACGAGCAGTACTTC.